Described below is a single TCR beta chain sequence and its context. Antigen unknown. Profiled with immunoSEQ multiplex PCR; TCRdb holds only in-frame clones, not every one. This table has about 120,000 clones, 85% to 90% appearing once. This specimen comes from a study of radiotherapy plus CTLA-4 blockade in lung cancer. General study points: The study found tumor-derived TCR clones expanded in blood after radiotherapy plus ipilimumab. In blood, early T cell clone dynamics reportedly predicted response best, together with interferon-beta.

The CDR3 spans 16 residues. CTLA-4 blockade with ipilimumab, together with focal radiation, was given to patients with chemo-refractory metastatic non-small-cell lung cancer. The sample in question was peripheral blood, obtained from a patient treated with radiotherapy plus ipilimumab. The rearrangement links TRBV21-1 to TRBJ1-1; the table calls TRBD1, which could not be checked here. TRBV21-1 is a recognized pseudogene. The sequence derives from a human donor with non-small cell lung cancer that progressed on radiotherapy plus ipilimumab. In DNA, the CDR3 is TGTGCCAGCAGCGCCTGGACAGGGACAGTGGGAACTGAAGCTTTCTTT. Translated, it gives CASSAWTGTVGTEAFF.